This TCR beta chain was observed in a study of blood T cell repertoires in COVID-19 (dated by TCRdb to 2018 to 2020). Regarding the study in general: ImmuneRACE Cohort 3 recovered participants were defined by two consecutive negative NP/OP PCR tests, healthcare professional clearance, or symptom resolution. The material from the prospective study consisted of cDNA or gDNA derived from T cells, B-cell-depleted T cells, or PBMCs. Samples came from the ongoing ImmuneRACE study (first 160 participants) plus 1,254 subjects from 6 global collaborators. Samples from collaborators originated in the United States, Italy and Spain and spanned both the acute and convalescent phases of COVID-19. Deeply sampled blood TCRbeta repertoires from subjects exposed to, actively infected with, or recovered from COVID-19 were included in the dataset. A de-identified subject ID, COVID-19 status, age in years and sex were almost always included in the sample metadata. A freely available public database, intended as a resource for researchers studying the immune response to SARS-CoV-2, is where the repertoires were released. Where available, HLA class I and class II types were taken from metadata supplied by the sample provider and were not determined by assay-based typing.

TCRbeta CDR3 regions were amplified from genomic DNA by means of the immunoSEQ Assay, a bias-controlled multiplex PCR. In the source study's methods: Nucleated cell counts per sample were estimated from amplification of reference gene primers within the assay. To quantify the absolute abundance of each unique TCRbeta CDR3 rearrangement, sequence reads were collapsed and filtered. For each sample, productive Simpson clonality was calculated as the square root of Simpson's diversity index over productive rearrangements. TCRdb took this table from immuneACCESS and kept in-frame rearrangements with V and J called. Such tables lack part of the clones; where checked against another copy, unresolved V genes explain under half of the gap, and the rest is unexplained. V, J and clone size are taken as reported in that table, and D and trimming were inferred from the DNA itself. The sample table contains approximately 210,000 clones; only one count was recorded for around nine tenths of them. Roughly 7.2% of the sample belongs to the ten largest clones.

From its cysteine to its phenylalanine, the CDR3 spans 15 amino acids. CDR3 DNA is the only sequence kept; it has 45 bases, read in frame from the first base. The germline V gene encodes CDR1 KGHSH and CDR2 LQKENI. V sheds 2 bases and J sheds 0 bases, leaving 8 bases between their ends. Overall study outcomes, separate from this receptor: The amount of clinical and demographic metadata varied by source and participant and was provided uncurated.

Participants in the prospective study were enrolled through a virtual design, were aged about 18 to 90 years, and lived in roughly 24 United States geographic areas. In the prospective study, participants were assigned to cohorts based on the clinical history participants reported in a screening survey and a study questionnaire. Mobile phlebotomists in the prospective study collected whole blood, serum and a nasopharyngeal or oropharyngeal swab from every participant. Over a roughly 2-month period, participants in the prospective study had the option of providing additional blood draws and questionnaires. Prospective study blood samples were shipped either frozen or at room temperature before DNA extraction. This clone was counted once. The antigen this receptor binds is unknown. No base-level quality is on record; no much larger clone is a single base apart.

This TCR was recovered from a man aged 25-40 years in a cohort exposed to, infected with or recovered from COVID-19 (not recorded which). Sequenced input: PBMCs or T cells enriched from blood (not recorded which). The rearrangement combines TRBV18 with TRBJ1-3; TRBD1 might be the D gene, on 6 matching bases. The CDR3 protein: CASSPGRGSGNTIYF. Here is the DNA: TGTGCCAGCTCACCAGGCAGGGGCTCTGGAAACACCATATATTTT.